The clone carrying this TCR beta chain has at least ten counts. Its specificity is not known. These data belong to a study of T cell repertoires in cytomegalovirus infection. General study results and limits: The ex vivo response was dominated by HLA-C-restricted CMV-specific TCR beta clonotypes.

MiXCR, run by TCRdb on the reads, gives a single entry per CDR3 protein. Among approximately 400,000 distinct CDR3 sequences listed, about 33% were seen once. The source of this sequence is a human donor in good health (CMV status not recorded). Some clones in this sample may be carry-over from other donors' samples. The sample consisted of PBMCs.

CDR3 residues: CASSREDRGAYEQYF. The DNA for the CDR3 is TGTGCCAGCAGCCGTGAGGACAGGGGGGCCTACGAGCAGTACTTC. The chain links TRBV11-1 to TRBJ2-7; 10 bases line up with TRBD1. With 5 bases clipped from V and 2 bases from J, the junction kept 6 bases outside the gene matches. The CDR3 runs to 15 residues. CDR1 SGHAT and CDR2 FQDESV come from the germline V gene (reference sequence).